A single sample is the source of the 26 T cell receptor beta chains below, sequenced in a study of T cell responses to AZD1222 COVID-19 vaccine. Produced via immunoSEQ multiplex PCR; TCRdb's table is partial and in-frame only. This repertoire shows roughly 70,000 clones, 86% found once; its top ten account for about 2.4%. Sequencing was performed on peripheral blood, taken on day 0 of AZD1222 vaccination. These receptors all stem from an adult in good health.

A few counts support this clone. This rearrangement joins TRBV28 to TRBJ1-5; D uncertain. This CDR3 spans 13 amino acids. Trimming pared 1 base from V and 4 bases from J, leaving 5 bases between. Per germline, CDR1 MDHEN and CDR2 SYDVKM. CDR3 loop: CASSLYSNQPQHF. The CDR3 DNA sequence: TGTGCCAGCAGTTTATATTCGAATCAGCCCCAGCATTTT.

This chain connects TRBV6-6 to TRBJ1-1; D not certain. CDR3 length: 13 amino acids. Germline loops: CDR1 MNHNY, CDR2 SVGAGI (reference sequence). V lost 4 bases and J 6 bases, leaving 12 bases between the germline ends. CDR3 in amino acids: CASSSILDAEAFF. The CDR3 DNA sequence: TGTGCCAGCAGTTCAATTTTGGACGCTGAAGCTTTCTTT.

This chain joins TRBV7-6 and TRBJ1-5, with D hard to call. The germline CDR1 and CDR2 sequences are SGHVS and FNYEAQ. There are 13 residues in the CDR3. V lost 1 base, J lost 6 bases, and 7 bases lay in between. The chain's CDR3 is CASSLDLSQPQHF. CDR3 DNA: TGTGCCAGCAGCTTAGATCTTAGTCAGCCCCAGCATTTT. Combining the CDR3 with reference TRBV7-6 and TRBJ1-5 gives the whole variable domain GAGVSQSPRYKVTKRGQDVALRCDPISGHVSLYWYRQALGQGPEFLTYFNYEAQQDKSGLPNDRFSAERPEGSISTLTIQRTEQRDSAMYRCASSLDLSQPQHFGDGTRLSIL.

The CDR3 is CATGGVHEQYF. The CDR3 region has the DNA TGTGCCACCGGCGGGGTCCACGAGCAGTACTTC. The V gene is TRBV28, the J gene TRBJ2-7, with D possibly TRBD2 on 6 matching bases. V shed 10 bases and J shed 5 bases, with 12 bases lying between them. Per the germline V gene, CDR1 is MDHEN and CDR2 is SYDVKM. The CDR3 sequence is 11 residues long.

The CDR3 nucleotides are TGTGCCAGCAGTCCCCTGAATGCAGGGGGCGTGGAAAAACTGTTTTTT. Protein sequence: CASSPLNAGGVEKLFF. V and J are TRBV6-6 and TRBJ1-4, with 8 bases identical to TRBD1. Germline trimming cut 5 bases from V and 8 bases from J; bases unmatched to any gene: 13. Germline V lookup: CDR1 MNHNY, CDR2 SVGAGI (reference sequence). The CDR3 sequence is 16 residues long.

The chain joins TRBV27 to TRBJ1-5; 7 positions match TRBD1. This CDR3 comprises 14 residues. J lost 2 bases, V lost 5 bases, and 3 bases had no gene match. Looked up from germline, CDR1 is MNHEY and CDR2 is SMNVEV (reference sequence). CDR3 in DNA: TGTGCCAGCAGTCCAGGGACAGGCAATCAGCCCCAGCATTTT. It codes for CASSPGTGNQPQHF.

The rearrangement joins TRBV7-2 to TRBJ2-1, with 12 bases matching TRBD2. The V gene end was trimmed by 1 base and the J gene end by 11 bases; junction bases not matched to a gene: 9. The CDR3 totals 16 residues. Germline CDR1 reads SGHTA; CDR2 reads FQGNSA. The CDR3 DNA is TGTGCCAGCAGCTTAGATGGGGCTAGCGGGGGGGGAAAGCAGTTCTTC. Its translation: CASSLDGASGGGKQFF.

The rearrangement joins TRBV6-4 to TRBJ2-7, with TRBD1 identical over 9 bases. The germline V gene has CDR1 MRHNA and CDR2 SNTAGT. Unmatched junction bases numbered 8, after V lost 6 bases and J lost 2 bases. The CDR3 has 15 residues. CDR3 residues: CASRESGTGPYEQYF. DNA for the CDR3: TGTGCCAGCAGGGAGAGCGGGACAGGGCCCTACGAGCAGTACTTC.

For the CDR3, the DNA is TGTGCCAGCAGCTTAAAAGTGGTTCAAGCAGGTTCACCCCTCCACTTT. This encodes CASSLKVVQAGSPLHF. The J gene is TRBJ1-6, the V gene TRBV7-2; D remains ambiguous. The CDR3 is 16 residues long. Trimming cost V 2 bases and J 9 bases, with 17 bases left between them. The germline V gene has CDR1 SGHTA and CDR2 FQGNSA.

The V call is TRBV5-1, the J call TRBJ2-2, with 14 bases fitting TRBD2. This CDR3 contains 17 residues. CDR1 is SGHRS and CDR2 is YFSETQ in the germline V gene. V gave up 1 base and J gave up 4 bases; unmatched junction bases: 3. CDR3 bases: TGCGCCAGCAGCTTGATCGGACTAGCGGGGGGCACCGGGGAGCTGTTTTTT. Protein: CASSLIGLAGGTGELFF.

V usage is TRBV19 and J usage is TRBJ2-1, with 7 nucleotides matching TRBD1. Germline loops: CDR1 LNHDA, CDR2 SQIVND (reference sequence). The trim removed 1 base at V and 10 bases at J, leaving 10 bases unmatched. The CDR3 length is 15 residues. The CDR3 DNA reads as TGTGCCAGTAGTATAGTGGAGACAGGGTTAGGGGAGCAGTTCTTC. Translated, it gives CASSIVETGLGEQFF.

The CDR3 region has the DNA TGTGCCAGCAGCTTGGGGGACAGGGGCTATGAGCAGTTCTTC. Its protein product is CASSLGDRGYEQFF. This rearrangement joins TRBV7-2 to TRBJ2-1, with 10 bases lining up with TRBD1. V dropped 3 bases and J dropped 8; count of bases not matched to a gene: 4. In germline, CDR1 is SGHTA, CDR2 FQGNSA. The length of the CDR3 is 14 residues.

V gene TRBV10-3 combines with J gene TRBJ2-7; unclear D gene. Between the trimmed V and J ends, which lost 0 bases and 2 bases, there was a span of 11 bases. This CDR3 region has 15 residues. Germline CDR1 reads ENHRY; CDR2 reads SYGVKD. The CDR3 DNA reads TGTGCCATCAGTGAGTCGGGCCCGGAAGCCTACGAGCAGTACTTC. Its translation is CAISESGPEAYEQYF.

The chain employs TRBV6-6 and TRBJ2-2, with TRBD2 identical over 11 bases. The CDR3 has 17 residues. V was clipped by 5 bases and J by 3 bases; unmatched bases: 8. Germline values: CDR1 MNHNY, CDR2 SVGAGI (reference sequence). The CDR3 spells CASSRYGTSGDTGELFF. CDR3 bases: TGTGCCAGCAGTCGTTATGGGACTAGCGGTGACACCGGGGAGCTGTTTTTT.

The chain is built from TRBV6-5 and TRBJ1-6; 11 nucleotides align to TRBD1. There are 14 residues in the CDR3. Trimming cost V 6 bases and J 9 bases; bases outside gene matches: 4. Looked up from germline, CDR1 is MNHEY and CDR2 is SVGAGI. CDR3: CASRRDRGGSPLHF. CDR3 bases: TGTGCCAGCAGACGGGACAGGGGGGGTTCACCCCTCCACTTT.

The chain uses TRBV19 and TRBJ1-2; TRBD1 matches at 11 bases. V shed 5 bases and J 7 bases; nucleotides not matched to a gene: 6. The CDR3 spans 14 residues. The germline V gene encodes CDR1 LNHDA and CDR2 SQIVND (reference sequence). The CDR3 region is CASSAGQGAAGYTF. The CDR3 DNA sequence: TGTGCCAGTAGTGCCGGACAGGGGGCGGCTGGCTACACCTTC.

The chain has TRBV5-1 and TRBJ1-1; D call uncertain. Trimming shortened V by 1 base and J by 3 bases, and 7 bases separated the two germline ends. The CDR3 loop spans 13 amino acids. The germline gives CDR1 SGHRS, CDR2 YFSETQ. CDR3 protein: CASSLLSDTEAFF. The CDR3 DNA sequence: TGCGCCAGCAGCTTGTTGTCCGACACTGAAGCTTTCTTT.

J is TRBJ2-3 and V is TRBV11-2, with 10 bases identical to TRBD1. Germline V CDR1 and CDR2: SGHAT, FQNNGV. V trimming: 7 bases; J trimming: 4 bases; junction bases outside the gene matches: 5. This CDR3 has 14 amino acids. Written as DNA, the CDR3 is TGTGCCAGCAAGACTGGACAGGGGGCAGATACGCAGTATTTT. Its protein product is CASKTGQGADTQYF.

The V gene is TRBV30, the J gene TRBJ1-4; D is perhaps TRBD1 (5 bases). This CDR3 is built from 13 residues. Trimming removed 4 bases at V and 6 bases at J, with 12 bases between. Germline V gene lookup returns CDR1 GTSNPN and CDR2 SVGIG (reference sequence). The CDR3 protein is CAWTAGTYEKLFF. CDR3 in DNA: TGTGCCTGGACAGCAGGGACTTATGAAAAACTGTTTTTT.

The genes are TRBV9 and TRBJ1-4, with 8 bases aligning to TRBD1. J gave up 8 bases and V 2 bases, and 2 bases lay outside the gene matches. CDR3 length equals 13 residues. Per the germline V gene, CDR1 is SGDLS and CDR2 is YYNGEE. The CDR3 is CASSVDRGEKLFF. Written as DNA, the CDR3 is TGTGCCAGCAGCGTCGACAGGGGAGAAAAACTGTTTTTT.

The sample holds one count of this clone. This rearrangement joins TRBV6-2 or TRBV6-3 to TRBJ2-1; 7 nucleotides align to TRBD2. Germline V gene sequence: CDR1 MNHEY, CDR2 SVGEGT. V lost 6 bases, J lost 2 bases, and 10 bases stayed unmatched. The CDR3 runs 16 residues. CDR3: CASSPPRGETYNEQFF. CDR3 DNA: TGTGCCAGCAGCCCCCCCCGGGGGGAAACCTACAATGAGCAGTTCTTC.

The chain carries TRBV4-1 and TRBJ1-4; 7 nucleotides align to TRBD1. Germline V gene data show CDR1 as MGHRA and CDR2 as YSYEKL. Trimming removed 4 bases from V and 7 bases from J; junction bases left unmatched: 3. The CDR3 is 13 amino acids. This CDR3 reads CASSPGTVEKLFF. In DNA, the CDR3 is TGCGCCAGCAGCCCAGGGACAGTTGAAAAACTGTTTTTT.

The chain joins TRBV28 to TRBJ1-2, with D hard to call. Germline CDR1 reads MDHEN; CDR2 reads SYDVKM. V shed 6 bases and J shed 6 bases, with 11 bases lying between them. This CDR3 is 12 amino acids long. CDR3 sequence: CASSSKRDGYTF. The CDR3 nucleotides are TGTGCCAGCAGCTCAAAGAGGGATGGCTACACCTTC.

This clone was recorded only once. The gene calls are TRBV10-2 and TRBJ1-6; TRBD1 aligns across 7 bases. The J segment lost 17 bases and the V segment lost 6 bases, leaving 16 bases of the junction unmatched. CDR3 size: 14 residues. In germline, CDR1 is WSHSY, CDR2 SAAADI. The chain's CDR3 is CASRDPDRAGSIHF. The DNA for the CDR3 is TGCGCCAGCAGGGACCCAGACAGGGCGGGCAGTATCCACTTT.

This clone was seen once. The rearrangement joins TRBV5-1 to TRBJ1-2; possibly TRBD1 for D (6 bases). Trimming pared 0 bases from V and 3 bases from J, leaving 9 bases between. CDR1 and CDR2 (germline): SGHRS, YFSETQ. This CDR3 has 14 residues. CDR3 sequence reads: CASSLGQVHYGYTF. The CDR3 DNA reads as TGCGCCAGCAGCTTGGGACAGGTACACTATGGCTACACCTTC.

This chain links TRBV25-1 with TRBJ1-3; a possible D gene is TRBD1 (5 bases). Trimming cost V 1 base and J 0 bases, with 7 bases left between them. The CDR3 has 15 amino acids. The germline V gene encodes CDR1 MGHDK and CDR2 SYGVNS. The CDR3 loop is CASSEFGGSGNTIYF. CDR3 DNA sequence: TGTGCCAGCAGTGAATTCGGGGGCTCTGGAAACACCATATATTTT.